Below are 24 T cell receptor beta chains sequenced from a single sample in a study of CD4 T cells in relation to SARS-CoV-2 and coronaviruses. Sequencing was performed with immunoSEQ multiplex PCR; in TCRdb, only in-frame clones are kept and a portion is missing. Of roughly 57,000 clones listed, roughly 89% were seen once; the top ten hold about 1.3%. Unexposed donor CD4+ T cells date from about 2011-2018, before the COVID-19 pandemic. The material sequenced was memory CD4+ T cells from PBMCs. The receptors here all came from a human donor in good health.

Concerning this clone: This sample includes further DNA sequences coding for the same CDR3. The chain combines TRBV30 with TRBJ2-3; no firm D call. V was clipped by 2 bases and J by 1 base, with 4 bases between them. This CDR3 has 12 residues. Germline CDR1 GTSNPN, CDR2 SVGIG (reference sequence). CDR3 sequence (DNA): TGTGCCTGGAGTACGGGCACAGATACGCAGTATTTT. Translation: CAWSTGTDTQYF. The variable domain in full, with the rest retrieved from reference TRBV30 and TRBJ2-3, is SQTIHQWPATLVQPVGSPLSLECTVEGTSNPNLYWYRQAAGRGLQLLFYSVGIGQISSEVPQNLSASRPQDRQFILSSKKLLLSDSGFYLCAWSTGTDTQYFGPGTRLTVL.

The rearrangement links TRBV11-2 to TRBJ2-5; D tentatively reads TRBD1 or TRBD2 (5 bases each). This CDR3 contains 14 residues. Deletions cut 4 bases from V and 3 bases from J, with 12 bases between. Germline-derived CDR1 and CDR2 are SGHAT and FQNNGV. In nucleotides, the CDR3 is TGTGCCAGCAGCTCATCCGGGGCGAAAGAGACCCAGTACTTC. Translation gives CASSSSGAKETQYF.

The gene calls are TRBV9 and TRBJ2-3; 12 nucleotides match TRBD2. Trimming at V came to 3 bases and at J to 3 bases, leaving 5 bases not matched to a gene. The germline V gene encodes CDR1 SGDLS and CDR2 YYNGEE. The CDR3 extends over 16 amino acids. The CDR3: CASSARLAGETDTQYF. The CDR3 DNA is TGTGCCAGCAGCGCCCGACTAGCGGGAGAGACAGATACGCAGTATTTT.

This clone occurred a few times. This chain connects TRBV24-1 to TRBJ2-2, with D maybe TRBD1 (6 bases). This CDR3 comprises 14 residues. Per the germline V gene, CDR1 is KGHDR and CDR2 is SFDVKD. V was clipped by 4 bases and J by 4 bases, with 9 bases between them. CDR3 residues: CATSDGDITGELFF. The CDR3, as DNA: TGTGCCACCAGTGACGGGGACATCACCGGGGAGCTGTTTTTT.

The rearrangement links TRBV14 to TRBJ2-4; TRBD1 aligns across 7 bases. J was trimmed by 6 bases and V by 4 bases; bases with no gene match: 12. CDR1 and CDR2 (germline): SGHDN, FVKESK. CDR3 length equals 16 residues. CDR3 sequence reads: CASSPVRGPGGNIQYF. The CDR3 nucleotides read TGTGCCAGCAGCCCCGTAAGGGGTCCAGGGGGAAACATTCAGTACTTC. The complete variable domain, with remaining parts taken from reference TRBV14 and TRBJ2-4, reads EAGVTQFPSHSVIEKGQTVTLRCDPISGHDNLYWYRRVMGKEIKFLLHFVKESKQDESGMPNNRFLAERTGGTYSTLKVQPAELEDSGVYFCASSPVRGPGGNIQYFGAGTRLSVL.

This chain connects TRBV18 to TRBJ2-1, with no clear D. Per the germline V gene, CDR1 is KGHSH and CDR2 is LQKENI. This CDR3 has 15 residues. V was trimmed by 3 bases and J by 1 base, leaving 10 bases between them. The CDR3 spells CASSPPVGSYNEQFF. CDR3 nucleotide sequence: TGTGCCAGCTCACCTCCCGTGGGTTCCTACAATGAGCAGTTCTTC.

This rearrangement joins TRBV5-6 to TRBJ1-4, with TRBD1 matching 11 bases. The CDR3 spans 16 residues. Germline CDR1 and CDR2: SGHDT and YYEEEE. Trimming at V came to 0 bases and at J to 6 bases, leaving 4 bases not matched to a gene. The DNA of the CDR3 is TGTGCCAGCAGCTTGGGCCCGGGACAGGGGGATGAAAAACTGTTTTTT. Translating gives CASSLGPGQGDEKLFF.

V usage is TRBV6-2 or TRBV6-3 and J usage is TRBJ2-2; no reliable D call. CDR3 length: 15 residues. Germline V gene lookup returns CDR1 MNHEY and CDR2 SVGEGT. The V and J ends lost 6 bases and 0 bases respectively, with 11 bases between them. CDR3 amino acids: CASRPNGANTGELFF. CDR3 sequence (DNA): TGTGCCAGCAGACCTAATGGGGCGAACACCGGGGAGCTGTTTTTT.

The chain carries TRBV6-5 and TRBJ2-1, with D uncertain. V lost 8 bases to trimming and J lost 5 bases, with 13 bases between them. The CDR3 is made up of 13 amino acids. In germline, CDR1 is MNHEY, CDR2 SVGAGI. This CDR3 reads CASRETVNNEQFF. CDR3 nucleotides: TGTGCCAGCCGCGAAACGGTAAACAATGAGCAGTTCTTC.

V gene TRBV24-1 combines with J gene TRBJ2-1, with D possibly matching TRBD2 (5 bases). V gave up 2 bases and J gave up 1 base, with 8 bases separating them. The germline V gene encodes CDR1 KGHDR and CDR2 SFDVKD. CDR3 length: 15 residues. The CDR3 spells CATSDSTGSYNEQFF. The CDR3 DNA follows: TGTGCCACCAGTGATTCAACGGGATCCTACAATGAGCAGTTCTTC.

The chain joins TRBV6-5 to TRBJ2-5, with 9 nucleotides matching TRBD2. This CDR3 comprises 14 residues. CDR1 and CDR2 from the germline V gene are MNHEY and SVGAGI. The trim removed 2 bases at V and 4 bases at J, leaving 2 bases unmatched. In DNA, the CDR3 is TGTGCCAGCAGTTACGGACTAGCGAGAGAGACCCAGTACTTC. This gives the protein CASSYGLARETQYF.

This sequence joins TRBV11-2 and TRBJ2-7; no clear D. V was cut by 7 bases and J by 1 base, with 14 bases left in between. The CDR3 extends over 14 amino acids. Germline assignment: CDR1 SGHAT and CDR2 FQNNGV. The CDR3 protein is CASNRGLQSYEQYF. Here the CDR3 DNA reads TGTGCCAGCAACCGTGGCCTACAATCCTACGAGCAGTACTTC.

The chain uses TRBV3-1 (or the pseudogene TRBV3-2) and TRBJ2-7; weak D call: TRBD2 (6 bases). V shed 4 bases and J shed 0 bases, with 16 bases lying between them. The CDR3 is 16 amino acids. Germline V CDR1 and CDR2: LGHDT, YNNKEL (reference sequence). In DNA, the CDR3 is TGTGCCAGCAGCCCGGGCCGCGGGACCGGCTCCTACGAGCAGTACTTC. Its protein product is CASSPGRGTGSYEQYF.

The V and J genes are TRBV5-1 and TRBJ2-1; D gene ambiguous. From germline, CDR1 is SGHRS and CDR2 YFSETQ. The CDR3 covers 16 residues. V was pared by 4 bases and J by 0 bases, with 14 bases between. This CDR3 is CASSRQGISSYNEQFF. The CDR3 coding sequence is TGCGCCAGCAGCCGCCAAGGGATTAGCTCCTACAATGAGCAGTTCTTC.

The rearrangement links TRBV7-9 to TRBJ2-3, with TRBD1 identical over 9 bases. CDR1 SEHNR and CDR2 FQNEAQ come from the germline V gene (reference sequence). The V segment lost 8 bases and the J segment 4 bases; nucleotides outside the gene matches: 4. This CDR3 contains 13 residues. CDR3 sequence: CASGDRVPDTQYF. DNA of the CDR3: TGTGCCAGCGGGGACAGGGTCCCAGATACGCAGTATTTT.

The gene calls are TRBV9 and TRBJ2-7; the match to TRBD1 covers 7 bases. Germline-derived CDR1 and CDR2 are SGDLS and YYNGEE. CDR3 length: 15 residues. Trimming removed 3 bases from V and 1 base from J; junction bases left unmatched: 7. This CDR3 reads CASSASGQSSYEQYF. Written as DNA, the CDR3 is TGTGCCAGCAGCGCATCGGGACAGTCATCCTACGAGCAGTACTTC. The variable domain in full, with the rest retrieved from reference TRBV9 and TRBJ2-7, is DSGVTQTPKHLITATGQRVTLRCSPRSGDLSVYWYQQSLDQGLQFLIQYYNGEERAKGNILERFSAQQFPDLHSELNLSSLELGDSALYFCASSASGQSSYEQYFGPGTRLTVT.

This sequence joins TRBV5-1 and TRBJ2-7; 8 bases are a match to TRBD2. The CDR3 loop spans 14 amino acids. Germline CDR1 and CDR2: SGHRS and YFSETQ. The V and J ends lost 2 bases and 1 base, in that order; junction bases with no gene match: 2. The CDR3 DNA is TGCGCCAGCAGCTTCAGCGGGAGTTCCTACGAGCAGTACTTC. Translating it yields CASSFSGSSYEQYF.

The rearrangement uses TRBV15 and TRBJ1-1; perhaps TRBD1 as D (6 bases). Germline V gene data show CDR1 as LNHNV and CDR2 as YYDKDF (reference sequence). Trimming stripped 6 bases from V and 5 bases from J, with 16 bases between. CDR3 length: 14 amino acids. The CDR3, as DNA: TGTGCCACCAGTAGCAACAGGGCGGGAACTGAAGCTTTCTTT. It specifies CATSSNRAGTEAFF. Full variable domain (rest looked up from reference TRBV15 and TRBJ1-1): DAMVIQNPRYQVTQFGKPVTLSCSQTLNHNVMYWYQQKSSQAPKLLFHYYDKDFNNEADTPDNFQSRRPNTSFCFLDIRSPGLGDTAMYLCATSSNRAGTEAFFGQGTRLTVV.

The genes are TRBV28 and TRBJ1-5; D is ambiguous. The CDR3 has 15 amino acids. Germline V gene sequence: CDR1 MDHEN, CDR2 SYDVKM. The V gene lost 5 bases and the J gene lost 1 base, with 12 bases spanning the gap. The CDR3 DNA reads as TGTGCCAGCAGTGCGCGGGTCCCAAGCAATCAGCCCCAGCATTTT. Translating gives CASSARVPSNQPQHF.

The chain links TRBV4-1 to TRBJ1-4; D is undetermined. CDR1 is MGHRA and CDR2 is YSYEKL in the germline V gene. V was shortened by 0 bases and J by 5 bases, with 10 bases between the two germline ends. This CDR3 comprises 15 residues. CDR3 loop: CASSQDPTENEKLFF. In nucleotides, the CDR3 is TGCGCCAGCAGCCAAGATCCCACGGAGAATGAAAAACTGTTTTTT.

The rearrangement joins TRBV3-1 (or the pseudogene TRBV3-2) to TRBJ1-1; D call uncertain. V was pared by 3 bases and J by 1 base, with 0 bases between. The CDR3 sequence is 11 residues long. Germline-derived CDR1 and CDR2 are LGHDT and YNNKEL (reference sequence). The CDR3 sequence: CASSQNTEAFF. The DNA of the CDR3 is TGTGCCAGCAGCCAGAACACTGAAGCTTTCTTT.

V and J are TRBV28 and TRBJ1-2; weak D call: TRBD1 (6 bases). CDR3 length: 15 amino acids. V was trimmed by 4 bases and J by 2 bases, leaving 14 bases between them. Germline CDR1 reads MDHEN; CDR2 reads SYDVKM. The CDR3 region is CASSSGGGGNYGYTF. For the CDR3, the DNA is TGTGCCAGCAGTTCGGGCGGAGGGGGAAACTATGGCTACACCTTC.

The chain couples TRBV5-1 to TRBJ2-3, with 12 bases lining up with TRBD2. Germline V gene lookup returns CDR1 SGHRS and CDR2 YFSETQ. J was trimmed by 7 bases and V by 4 bases; bases with no gene match: 7. The CDR3 covers 15 residues. The CDR3 DNA reads as TGCGCCAGCAGCACGGGGACTAGCGGGCTATATACGCAGTATTTT. It is translated as CASSTGTSGLYTQYF.

The chain employs TRBV20-1 and TRBJ2-1, with no clear D. The V end was cut by 4 bases, the J end by 8 bases, with 9 bases between. This CDR3 is 11 amino acids long. Germline CDR1 DFQATT, CDR2 SNEGSKA (reference sequence). The DNA for the CDR3 is TGCAGTGCTATCGTAGAATATGAGCAGTTCTTC. This encodes CSAIVEYEQFF.